These 4 T cell receptor beta chains originate from one sample sequenced in a study of blood T cell repertoires in COVID-19. Generated by immunoSEQ multiplex PCR, the TCRdb table keeps only in-frame clones and is missing some. The table lists a few hundred thousand clones, around nine tenths of them singletons, with around 10% in the top ten. The source material was peripheral blood. The receptors derive from a man aged 40-55 years who had recovered from COVID-19.

This chain joins TRBV18 and TRBJ2-7; tentative D call: TRBD2 (5 bases). CDR1 and CDR2 from the germline V gene are KGHSH and LQKENI. V was cut by 3 bases and J by 5 bases, with 11 bases left in between. CDR3 size: 13 residues. CDR3 residues: CASSPQLENEQYF. CDR3 sequence (DNA): TGTGCCAGCTCACCCCAACTAGAAAACGAGCAGTACTTC.

The genes are TRBV19 and TRBJ2-4; D might be TRBD1 (6 bases). V lost 3 bases to trimming and J lost 0 bases, with 15 bases between them. Germline CDR1 LNHDA, CDR2 SQIVND (reference sequence). The CDR3 has 17 amino acids. In DNA, the CDR3 is TGTGCCAGTAGTATGTATAGGGACACACTAGCCAAAAACATTCAGTACTTC. Translating gives CASSMYRDTLAKNIQYF.

The gene calls are TRBV7-2 and TRBJ2-5, with TRBD2 matching over 11 bases. Germline V CDR1 and CDR2: SGHTA, FQGNSA. There are 16 residues in the CDR3. Trimming took 5 bases from V and 5 from J; bases not matched to a gene: 10. Written as DNA, the CDR3 is TGTGCCAGCAGCAATTTACTGACTAGCGGGGACGAGACCCAGTACTTC. Amino acid sequence: CASSNLLTSGDETQYF.

This chain uses TRBV19 with TRBJ2-7; possible D gene TRBD2, 5 bases. The CDR3 runs to 16 residues. CDR1 is LNHDA, CDR2 SQIVND, per germline (reference sequence). V was pared by 3 bases and J by 5 bases, with 20 bases between. The DNA for the CDR3 is TGTGCCAGTAGTATTTTTCCGGGATCCAAATCCCACGAGCAGTACTTC. This sequence encodes CASSIFPGSKSHEQYF. Full variable domain (outside the CDR3, taken from reference TRBV19 and TRBJ2-7): DGGITQSPKYLFRKEGQNVTLSCEQNLNHDAMYWYRQDPGQGLRLIYYSQIVNDFQKGDIAEGYSVSREKKESFPLTVTSAQKNPTAFYLCASSIFPGSKSHEQYFGPGTRLTVT.